This TCR beta chain was captured by sequencing in a study of blood T cell repertoires in COVID-19. At the level of the study: Sources were T cells, B-cell-depleted T cells, or PBMCs; the material itself was cDNA or gDNA.

Germline CDR1 and CDR2: SEHNR and FQNEAQ (reference sequence). The length of the CDR3 is 15 residues. Germline trimming cut 4 bases from V and 3 bases from J; bases unmatched to any gene: 5. In the original analysis: For nucleated cells, counts were estimated from reference gene primer amplification. The data were produced by immunoSEQ multiplex PCR, yet TCRdb's version contains in-frame clones alone and is incomplete. V and J calls and clone size are given by that table; D and trimming were obtained from the DNA. The table shows about 160,000 clones, with 90% to 95% occurring only once. The sequence came from a woman between 45 and 60 years old with acute or convalescent COVID-19. The specimen was peripheral blood. The chain carries TRBV7-9 and TRBJ2-7, with 11 bases identical to TRBD1. The CDR3 is CASSSDRGLVYEQYF. CDR3 bases: TGTGCCAGCAGCTCGGACAGGGGGCTTGTCTACGAGCAGTACTTC.